The 22 T cell receptor beta chains below all came from one sample that was sequenced in a study of CD8 T cells in ankylosing spondylitis. Regarding the study as a whole: In ankylosing spondylitis blood, a motif of eight highly homologous TCR beta variants appeared characteristic.

No cognate antigen is known for these TCRs. TCRdb reanalysed the 5' RACE reads using MiXCR and keeps one entry per CDR3 protein. The table includes 400,000 or so distinct CDR3 sequences, approximately 26% detected once. The specimen was blood, either unsorted or a sorted T cell fraction (not recorded which). These receptors all stem from a male donor with ankylosing spondylitis.

This chain joins TRBV20-1 and TRBJ1-2; D remains ambiguous. CDR1 and CDR2 from the germline V gene are DFQATT and SNEGSKA (reference sequence). The CDR3 is 15 residues long. The V end lost 0 bases, the J end lost 8 bases, and 19 bases lay between the germline ends. In DNA form, the CDR3 reads TGCAGTGCTAGAGACCCGAGTCCCGTTCCCGACGGCTACACCTTC. This gives the protein CSARDPSPVPDGYTF.

This clonotype appeared a few times. The rearrangement links TRBV5-1 to TRBJ1-2; no definite D call. Germline CDR1 reads SGHRS; CDR2 reads YFSETQ. Trimming cost V 0 bases and J 0 bases, with 6 bases left between them. The CDR3 has 14 residues. The CDR3 protein is CASSLEDANYGYTF. CDR3 bases: TGCGCCAGCAGCTTGGAGGACGCTAACTATGGCTACACCTTC.

This clonotype has a handful of counts. This chain connects TRBV20-1 to TRBJ1-4, with D perhaps matching TRBD1 (5 bases). This CDR3 region has 15 residues. Per the germline V gene, CDR1 is DFQATT and CDR2 is SNEGSKA (reference sequence). V dropped 6 bases and J dropped 0 bases, with 14 bases sitting between them. The CDR3 loop is CSAPAGGTTNEKLFF. For the CDR3, the DNA is TGCAGTGCCCCCGCCGGGGGGACAACTAATGAAAAACTGTTTTTT.

The chain uses TRBV4-1 and TRBJ2-5, with D tentatively TRBD1 (5 bases). This CDR3 region has 17 residues. The germline V gene has CDR1 MGHRA and CDR2 YSYEKL. V lost 1 base and J 4 bases, leaving 19 bases between the germline ends. The CDR3 DNA follows: TGCGCCAGCAGCCAAGGAGCTAGTGGGCAAGACAGAGAGACCCAGTACTTC. Translating gives CASSQGASGQDRETQYF.

There are many counts of this clonotype. V is TRBV2 and J is TRBJ2-2; D uncertain. Germline-derived CDR1 and CDR2 are SNHLY and FYNNEI. The CDR3 contains 11 residues. Trimming took 2 bases from V and 6 from J, leaving 1 base between them. CDR3 sequence reads: CASSEPGELFF. The CDR3 region has the DNA TGTGCCAGCAGTGAACCCGGGGAGCTGTTTTTT.

This clonotype was seen a few times. The rearrangement joins TRBV11-2 to TRBJ2-1; D may be TRBD2 (6 bases). Germline V gives CDR1 SGHAT, CDR2 FQNNGV. The CDR3 spans 13 residues. V dropped 5 bases and J dropped 9 bases, with 14 bases sitting between them. DNA for the CDR3: TGTGCCAGCAGCCCCAGGGTCGGGAGTGAGCAGTTCTTC. Encoded protein: CASSPRVGSEQFF.

This chain joins TRBV7-2 and TRBJ2-1; 12 nucleotides line up with TRBD2. Germline V lookup: CDR1 SGHTA, CDR2 FQGNSA. The CDR3 has 15 residues. V shed 5 bases, J shed 8 bases, and the junction held 7 bases outside the gene matches. The DNA of the CDR3 is TGTGCCAGCAGCCCGGGACTAGCGGGTTGGTATGAGCAGTTCTTC. Translating gives CASSPGLAGWYEQFF.

This chain uses TRBV7-2 with TRBJ2-5; D gene uncertain. CDR1 and CDR2 from the germline V gene are SGHTA and FQGNSA. V was pared by 3 bases and J by 1 base, with 6 bases between. The CDR3 runs 13 residues. The CDR3 bases are TGTGCCAGCAGCTTGAGTTTCCAAGAGACCCAGTACTTC. Translating it yields CASSLSFQETQYF. The whole variable domain, filled in from reference TRBV7-2 and TRBJ2-5, reads GAGVSQSPSNKVTEKGKDVELRCDPISGHTALYWYRQSLGQGLEFLIYFQGNSAPDKSGLPSDRFSAERTGGSVSTLTIQRTQQEDSAVYLCASSLSFQETQYFGPGTRLLVL.

The chain joins TRBV7-2 to TRBJ2-5; tentative D call: TRBD1 (5 bases). V shed 2 bases and J shed 2 bases, with 18 bases lying between them. Germline CDR1 is SGHTA and CDR2 is FQGNSA. The length of the CDR3 is 17 residues. For the CDR3, the DNA is TGTGCCAGCAGCTTAACCGGTCAGGGTGGTAGTCAAGAGACCCAGTACTTC. Protein sequence: CASSLTGQGGSQETQYF.

This clonotype has a single count. This sequence joins TRBV6-2 or TRBV6-3 and TRBJ2-7; maybe TRBD2 (5 bases). In germline, CDR1 is MNHEY, CDR2 SVGEGT. V lost 7 bases to trimming and J lost 4 bases, with 17 bases between them. The CDR3 contains 14 residues. The CDR3 DNA reads TGTGCCAGCACGCGACCGGGATCCAGATACGAGCAGTACTTC. Translated, it gives CASTRPGSRYEQYF.

This sequence joins TRBV30 and TRBJ2-7; TRBD2 agrees at 10 bases. Germline assignment: CDR1 GTSNPN and CDR2 SVGIG (reference sequence). V dropped 3 bases and J dropped 7; count of bases not matched to a gene: 6. The CDR3 covers 13 residues. The CDR3 sequence: CAWRVAGGGEQYV. In DNA form, the CDR3 reads TGTGCCTGGAGGGTAGCGGGAGGAGGGGAGCAGTACGTC.

The chain joins TRBV12-3 or TRBV12-4 to TRBJ1-5, with D unclear. This CDR3 has 13 amino acids. The V gene lost 0 bases and the J gene lost 9 bases, with 9 bases spanning the gap. CDR3 nucleotide sequence: TGTGCCAGCAGTTTAGCGGCAGGTTTGCCCCAGCATTTT. Its translation is CASSLAAGLPQHF.

The rearrangement uses TRBV7-9 and TRBJ2-1; maybe TRBD1 (5 bases). This CDR3 region has 15 residues. The germline CDR1 and CDR2 sequences are SEHNR and FQNEAQ (reference sequence). Trimming removed 4 bases at V and 4 bases at J, with 14 bases between. The DNA of the CDR3 is TGTGCCAGCAGCTCAACCCGACAGCAGTACAATGAGCAGTTCTTC. It is translated as CASSSTRQQYNEQFF.

The V and J genes are TRBV20-1 and TRBJ1-1; no clear D. The CDR3 is 13 amino acids. V was cut by 6 bases and J by 4 bases, with 15 bases left in between. CDR1 and CDR2 (germline): DFQATT, SNEGSKA (reference sequence). The CDR3 loop is CSAVSRMSTEAFF. CDR3 DNA: TGCAGTGCAGTCAGCCGTATGAGCACTGAAGCTTTCTTT.

The V gene is TRBV27, the J gene TRBJ2-4; 7 nucleotides agree with TRBD1. The CDR3 covers 13 residues. Trimming at V came to 4 bases and at J to 7 bases, leaving 4 bases not matched to a gene. Germline lookup yields CDR1 MNHEY and CDR2 SMNVEV (reference sequence). This CDR3 reads CASSYQQGNIQYF. Here the CDR3 DNA reads TGTGCCAGCAGTTACCAACAGGGGAACATTCAGTACTTC.

This clonotype was observed a few times. The rearrangement uses TRBV7-2 and TRBJ2-2; TRBD2 matches at 7 bases. V lost 7 bases to trimming and J lost 2 bases; unmatched junction nucleotides: 4. The germline gives CDR1 SGHTA, CDR2 FQGNSA. The CDR3 is 14 amino acids. DNA for the CDR3: TGTGCCAGCAAACGGGACTATAACACCGGGGAGCTGTTTTTT. Its translation is CASKRDYNTGELFF. The full variable domain, its missing parts supplied by reference TRBV7-2 and TRBJ2-2, is GAGVSQSPSNKVTEKGKDVELRCDPISGHTALYWYRQSLGQGLEFLIYFQGNSAPDKSGLPSDRFSAERTGGSVSTLTIQRTQQEDSAVYLCASKRDYNTGELFFGEGSRLTVL.

The table lists this clonotype with a few counts. This rearrangement joins TRBV7-9 to TRBJ2-3; D may be TRBD2 (5 bases). CDR3 length: 16 amino acids. V lost 5 bases and J lost 2, with 17 bases in between. Germline CDR1 SEHNR, CDR2 FQNEAQ (reference sequence). This CDR3 reads CASSPRATSPTDTQYF. CDR3 coding DNA: TGTGCCAGCAGCCCGAGAGCCACTAGTCCCACAGATACGCAGTATTTT.

This chain joins TRBV12-3 or TRBV12-4 and TRBJ1-2; no clear D. The CDR3 has 14 amino acids. Trimming cost V 1 base and J 4 bases, with 10 bases left between them. CDR3: CASSLDSERYGYTF. The DNA for the CDR3 is TGTGCCAGCAGTTTAGATTCGGAGCGCTATGGCTACACCTTC.

V is TRBV20-1 and J is TRBJ1-4; TRBD1 might be the D (5 bases). The length of the CDR3 is 14 residues. Looked up from germline, CDR1 is DFQATT and CDR2 is SNEGSKA (reference sequence). V dropped 2 bases and J dropped 4 bases, with 11 bases sitting between them. The CDR3 DNA reads as TGCAGTGCTAGAAGTCGACAGATTAATGAAAAACTGTTTTTT. Protein sequence: CSARSRQINEKLFF.

The chain has TRBV29-1 and TRBJ2-3, with 9 bases matching TRBD2. The V and J ends lost 6 bases and 2 bases, in that order; junction bases with no gene match: 9. Per germline, CDR1 SQVTM and CDR2 ANQGSEA. The CDR3 consists of 15 residues. The CDR3 sequence is CSVTGASGTTDTQYF. DNA for the CDR3: TGCAGCGTCACTGGGGCTAGCGGGACCACAGATACGCAGTATTTT.

On this clonotype itself: Without the conserved terminal phenylalanine or tryptophan, this CDR3 likely stems from a read error. The chain links TRBV20-1 to TRBJ1-2, with a possible D match to TRBD1 (5 bases). V lost 4 bases to trimming and J lost 3 bases, with 12 bases between them. The CDR3 totals 13 residues. CDR1 and CDR2 (germline): DFQATT, SNEGSKA (reference sequence). This CDR3 reads CSATRGSHYGYTS. The CDR3 bases are TGCAGTGCTACAAGGGGCAGCCACTATGGCTACACCTCC.

This clonotype was found a few times. This chain joins TRBV20-1 and TRBJ1-1; 7 bases agree with TRBD1. The V and J ends lost 3 bases and 2 bases, in that order; junction bases with no gene match: 6. The V gene's germline CDR1 is DFQATT and CDR2 SNEGSKA (reference sequence). This CDR3 spans 14 amino acids. This CDR3 is CSARPGQSNTEAFF. The CDR3 nucleotides read TGCAGTGCTAGGCCGGGACAGTCCAACACTGAAGCTTTCTTT.